The source of this T cell receptor beta chain is a study of shared clonotypes between healthy human individuals. The germline V and J ends were trimmed by 4 bases and 3 bases, with 20 bases remaining between them. CDR3 length: 17 amino acids. Germline V gene lookup returns CDR1 LGHNA and CDR2 YSLEER. Each sample came from a Caucasian adult donor living in Nashville, Tennessee. Sorted-subset replicate PCR reactions contained roughly 190 ng DNA, corresponding to about 30,000 T cell genomes. Profiled with immunoSEQ multiplex PCR; TCRdb holds only in-frame clones, not every one. The sample consists of 850,000 to 1,200,000 clones, under 80% of them appearing once.

This clonotype was sampled from a man aged 18 to 29 in good health. The genes are TRBV4-3 and TRBJ2-3, with D perhaps matching TRBD1 (6 bases). The sample taken for sequencing was memory CD4+ T cells sorted from blood. Sample subset: CD45RA-negative fraction. For the CDR3, the DNA is TGCGCCAGCAGCCGAGATCAGTCAGGGGTTGGGACAGATACGCAGTATTTT. Its protein product is CASSRDQSGVGTDTQYF.